This is a list of T cell receptor beta chains from one sample in a study of blood T cells in healthy people across ages. TCRdb passed the 5' RACE reads through MiXCR, listing each CDR3 protein once. The sample carries some 750,000 distinct CDR3 sequences, approximately 21% recorded once. Sequenced input: blood. These receptors all come from an older man in good health. CDR3s include the opening cysteine and the closing phenylalanine or tryptophan. The order of the fields is D gene, V gene, CDR3 protein. The D gene is left open where the match is weak.

D gene: NA
V gene: TRBV6-2/TRBV6-3
CDR3 protein: CASSYGGGGYGYTF

D gene: TRBD2
V gene: TRBV4-3
CDR3 protein: CASSYTSGRSSYNEQFF

D gene: TRBD1
V gene: TRBV12-3/TRBV12-4
CDR3 protein: CASSLDNRGRSGELFF

D gene: NA
V gene: TRBV5-1
CDR3 protein: CASSALQGSSYNEQFF

D gene: TRBD1
V gene: TRBV12-3/TRBV12-4
CDR3 protein: CASISRDRGHEQFF

D gene: TRBD1
V gene: TRBV29-1
CDR3 protein: CSIGTGGQETQYF

D gene: NA
V gene: TRBV7-9
CDR3 protein: CASSLAGGEDEKLFF

D gene: NA
V gene: TRBV7-9
CDR3 protein: CAGSLVGTRMNEQYF

D gene: TRBD2
V gene: TRBV20-1
CDR3 protein: CSANWPSGSDTQYF

D gene: NA
V gene: TRBV29-1
CDR3 protein: CSVLLWGPETQYF

D gene: NA
V gene: TRBV18
CDR3 protein: CASSPNIRGNSYNEQFF

D gene: TRBD2
V gene: TRBV14
CDR3 protein: CASSQVASGPVSYNEQFF

D gene: TRBD2
V gene: TRBV20-1
CDR3 protein: CSARSRLAGGDEQFF

D gene: TRBD1
V gene: TRBV12-3/TRBV12-4
CDR3 protein: CASSFSGTGESEAFF

D gene: TRBD1
V gene: TRBV20-1
CDR3 protein: CSARFIGDRANSPLHF

D gene: NA
V gene: TRBV11-2
CDR3 protein: CASRLALRQQETQYF

D gene: TRBD1
V gene: TRBV5-1
CDR3 protein: CASSLGQGVGYTF

D gene: NA
V gene: TRBV5-1
CDR3 protein: CASRSNTGELFF

D gene: NA
V gene: TRBV29-1
CDR3 protein: CSVEVSGGSYNEQFF

D gene: NA
V gene: TRBV20-1
CDR3 protein: CSAARQVNYNEQFF

D gene: TRBD2
V gene: TRBV27
CDR3 protein: CASSSRTSGGYSSYEQHF

D gene: TRBD1
V gene: TRBV5-1
CDR3 protein: CASSYRQGATTGELFF

D gene: NA
V gene: TRBV7-9
CDR3 protein: CASSFGQISTDTQYF

D gene: TRBD1
V gene: TRBV5-1
CDR3 protein: CASSLDGQGARNTIYF

D gene: NA
V gene: TRBV29-1
CDR3 protein: CSVERKHTEAFF

D gene: NA
V gene: TRBV6-5
CDR3 protein: CASRRREETQYF

D gene: NA
V gene: TRBV20-1
CDR3 protein: CSASAGLTYNEQFF

D gene: NA
V gene: TRBV5-6
CDR3 protein: CASSWRTPNTEAFF

D gene: NA
V gene: TRBV11-2
CDR3 protein: CASSPGWGEVEQFF

D gene: TRBD1
V gene: TRBV5-1
CDR3 protein: CASSLVQGVNEQYF

D gene: TRBD1
V gene: TRBV12-3/TRBV12-4
CDR3 protein: CASSLTGASTGELFF

D gene: TRBD1
V gene: TRBV3-1
CDR3 protein: CASSSTGGWETQYF

D gene: TRBD1
V gene: TRBV7-9
CDR3 protein: CASSSFPGQGWNGYTF

D gene: NA
V gene: TRBV11-3
CDR3 protein: CASSEGGALEKLFF

D gene: NA
V gene: TRBV23-1
CDR3 protein: CASSQSVGSPPNEKLFF

D gene: NA
V gene: TRBV7-9
CDR3 protein: CASSMTDYNEQFF

D gene: TRBD1
V gene: TRBV24-1
CDR3 protein: CATSDPGQGDIDTQYF

D gene: NA
V gene: TRBV29-1
CDR3 protein: CSVADTGHPTDTQYF

D gene: NA
V gene: TRBV10-3
CDR3 protein: CAISELQGVSTEAFF

D gene: TRBD2
V gene: TRBV4-3
CDR3 protein: CASSQEAGAGDEQFF

D gene: NA
V gene: TRBV29-1
CDR3 protein: CSATDKRSYNEQFF

D gene: TRBD1
V gene: TRBV20-1
CDR3 protein: CSASRDRVSRDTQYF

D gene: NA
V gene: TRBV7-3
CDR3 protein: CASSFSGQDYGYTF

D gene: NA
V gene: TRBV5-8
CDR3 protein: CASSFTGTPQGTYEQYF

D gene: TRBD1
V gene: TRBV29-1
CDR3 protein: CSAVRQGGYGYTF

D gene: NA
V gene: TRBV12-3/TRBV12-4
CDR3 protein: CASSLVGGDTDTQYF

D gene: NA
V gene: TRBV10-3
CDR3 protein: CASKGEMNTEAFF